The clone carrying this TCR beta chain was seen a handful of times. Its antigen is currently unknown. V gave up 4 bases and J gave up 4 bases; unmatched junction bases: 3. The CDR3 extends over 14 amino acids. Per germline, CDR1 SGHRS and CDR2 YFSETQ. Preparation of the TCRbeta library used unique molecular identifiers. TCRdb called the PCR reads again in MiXCR, with one record for every CDR3 protein. The data contain approximately 650,000 distinct CDR3 sequences, roughly 14% of them singletons. The record originates from a study of T-cell reconstitution after alpha-beta-depleted transplantation in children. Study-level results: A year had passed since transplant, and T-cell counts and diversity by then came mostly from newly produced T cells. Day-60 TCRbeta diversity that was high in some patients was derived from surviving recipient T cells and thymic progenitors. Approximately two months post-transplant, alpha-beta T cells reportedly originated from several hundred expanded graft clones.

The TCR originated in a girl aged 2-10 years with congenital amegakaryocytic thrombocytopenia, due to receive a stem cell transplant. The chain employs TRBV5-1 and TRBJ2-2; 8 bases agree with TRBD2. The sample here was PBMCs, taken before TCRalphabeta/CD19-depleted stem cell transplant. The CDR3 DNA follows: TGCGCCAGCAGCCCCGGGACTAGCACCGGGGAGCTGTTTTTT. It specifies CASSPGTSTGELFF.